This T cell receptor (beta chain) was retrieved from a study of T cell changes during pregnancy in multiple sclerosis. CDR1 SGHNT and CDR2 YENEEA come from the germline V gene. V shed 1 base and J shed 2 bases, with 9 bases lying between them. The CDR3 extends over 15 amino acids. The protocol was immunoSEQ multiplex PCR, while the TCRdb copy is restricted to in-frame clones and leaves out a portion. Of about 75,000 clones listed, approximately 95% are singletons. Sequences were derived from CD4+ T cells from peripheral blood mononuclear cells, sampled after pregnancy. The chain joins TRBV11-3 to TRBJ2-1; D may be TRBD1 (6 bases). This TCR derives from a female donor with multiple sclerosis, enrolled in a pregnancy study. The CDR3 loop reads CASSLGTAAYNEQFF. For the CDR3, the DNA is TGTGCCAGCAGCTTAGGGACAGCTGCCTACAATGAGCAGTTCTTC.